The 18 T cell receptor beta chains reported below all come from one sample, sequenced in a study of shared clonotypes between healthy human individuals. Assay: immunoSEQ multiplex PCR; the TCRdb copy retains only in-frame clones and omits some. The sample carries fewer than 400,000 clones, roughly 70% recorded once. The specimen was memory CD4+ T cells sorted from blood. Subset here: CD45RA-negative fraction. These receptors were taken from a man younger than 40 in good health.

This clone was seen only a few times. The chain has TRBV25-1 and TRBJ2-7; 9 bases fit TRBD2. CDR3 length: 15 residues. V dropped 4 bases and J dropped 1; count of bases not matched to a gene: 5. CDR1 and CDR2 from the germline V gene are MGHDK and SYGVNS. The CDR3 is CASSGGLAFSYEQYF. In DNA form, the CDR3 reads TGTGCCAGCAGTGGGGGACTAGCATTTTCCTACGAGCAGTACTTC.

The J gene is TRBJ2-1, the V gene TRBV28, with no clear D. CDR1 MDHEN and CDR2 SYDVKM come from the germline V gene. Trimming removed 5 bases at V and 5 bases at J, with 13 bases between. This CDR3 is 14 amino acids long. The CDR3 here is CASSPAITDNEQFF. CDR3 DNA: TGTGCCAGCAGTCCAGCTATAACGGACAATGAGCAGTTCTTC.

This chain joins TRBV28 and TRBJ1-3, with D possibly TRBD1 on 5 matching bases. Germline-derived CDR1 and CDR2 are MDHEN and SYDVKM. The V end lost 2 bases, the J end lost 0 bases, and 8 bases lay between the germline ends. CDR3 size: 15 residues. CDR3 protein: CASSLLQGSGNTIYF. DNA of the CDR3: TGTGCCAGCAGTTTACTTCAGGGCTCTGGAAACACCATATATTTT.

This clone was recorded at least ten times. The chain recombines TRBV27 with TRBJ2-7, with D unclear. Looked up from germline, CDR1 is MNHEY and CDR2 is SMNVEV (reference sequence). V was clipped by 0 bases and J by 4 bases, with 16 bases between them. The CDR3 covers 16 residues. CDR3 DNA: TGTGCCAGCAGTTTATCAGGGTTGAATATAATATACGAGCAGTACTTC. Amino acid sequence: CASSLSGLNIIYEQYF.

The V and J genes are TRBV27 and TRBJ2-1; D tentatively reads TRBD1 or TRBD2 (5 bases each). From germline, CDR1 is MNHEY and CDR2 SMNVEV (reference sequence). The CDR3 runs to 15 residues. The ends were cut back, 2 bases at V and 0 bases at J, with 8 bases in the middle. The CDR3 loop is CASSLEGSSYNEQFF. As DNA, the CDR3 is TGTGCCAGCAGTTTAGAGGGGAGCTCCTACAATGAGCAGTTCTTC.

The sample holds a few counts of this clone. The chain joins TRBV5-1 to TRBJ2-5; D perhaps matches TRBD2 (6 bases). The V end lost 1 base, the J end lost 0 bases, and 10 bases lay between the germline ends. Germline-derived CDR1 and CDR2 are SGHRS and YFSETQ. The CDR3 consists of 15 residues. The CDR3 DNA reads as TGCGCCAGCAGCTTGAATCCTAGCGACCAAGAGACCCAGTACTTC. Protein: CASSLNPSDQETQYF.

This chain links TRBV19 with TRBJ1-5; TRBD1 agrees at 7 bases. CDR3 length equals 14 residues. Germline V gives CDR1 LNHDA, CDR2 SQIVND (reference sequence). With 6 bases clipped from V and 6 bases from J, the junction kept 8 bases outside the gene matches. The CDR3 loop reads CASRPGQVTQPQHF. DNA for the CDR3: TGTGCCAGTAGGCCCGGACAGGTAACTCAGCCCCAGCATTTT.

This clone was seen at least ten times. The genes are TRBV5-1 and TRBJ2-7; 9 positions agree with TRBD1. Germline CDR1 and CDR2: SGHRS and YFSETQ. The trim removed 3 bases at V and 5 bases at J, leaving 12 bases unmatched. The CDR3 is 16 amino acids. The CDR3 sequence is CASSSGPGQGTHEQYF. The DNA for the CDR3 is TGCGCCAGCAGCTCTGGACCGGGACAGGGTACCCACGAGCAGTACTTC.

This chain connects TRBV7-9 to TRBJ1-5; 7 bases are shared with TRBD1. The germline gives CDR1 SEHNR, CDR2 FQNEAQ (reference sequence). The CDR3 extends over 19 amino acids. The junction had 12 bases not matched to a gene; V was cut back by 1 base and J by 0 bases. The CDR3 reads CASSLVGVRQGYSNQPQHF. In DNA form, the CDR3 reads TGTGCCAGCAGCTTAGTTGGGGTTCGACAGGGATATAGCAATCAGCCCCAGCATTTT.

The chain carries TRBV19 and TRBJ1-2; D possibly corresponds to TRBD1 (5 bases). The CDR3 runs 13 residues. Germline V gene lookup returns CDR1 LNHDA and CDR2 SQIVND (reference sequence). The V and J ends lost 6 bases and 2 bases respectively, with 10 bases between them. CDR3 DNA sequence: TGTGCCAGTAGCCAGACAGAAAACTATGGCTACACCTTC. This gives the protein CASSQTENYGYTF.

The chain joins TRBV5-4 to TRBJ2-1; TRBD1 matches 9 bases. The V segment lost 3 bases and the J segment 7 bases; nucleotides outside the gene matches: 8. Germline V gene lookup returns CDR1 SGHNT and CDR2 YYREEE (reference sequence). The length of the CDR3 is 15 residues. CDR3 DNA sequence: TGTGCCAGCAGCTCTGCAATGACAGGGGGGAATGAGCAGTTCTTC. Protein sequence: CASSSAMTGGNEQFF.

The V gene is TRBV5-5, the J gene TRBJ2-7; TRBD2 is a possible D gene (6 bases). This CDR3 contains 11 residues. CDR1 is SGHKS, CDR2 YYEKEE, per germline (reference sequence). V lost 1 base, J lost 10 bases, and 9 bases lay in between. CDR3 residues: CASSLTSYQYF. Here the CDR3 DNA reads TGTGCCAGCAGCTTGACTAGCTACCAGTACTTC.

The chain has TRBV19 and TRBJ1-5, with D maybe TRBD1 (5 bases). This CDR3 has 13 amino acids. The germline CDR1 and CDR2 sequences are LNHDA and SQIVND (reference sequence). V gave up 1 base and J gave up 6 bases, with 7 bases separating them. CDR3 sequence (DNA): TGTGCCAGTAGTATAGCAGGGACTCAGCCCCAGCATTTT. As protein: CASSIAGTQPQHF.

V usage is TRBV7-2 and J usage is TRBJ2-3; D gene uncertain. The CDR3 sequence is 13 residues long. Germline loops: CDR1 SGHTA, CDR2 FQGNSA. The V and J ends lost 2 bases and 4 bases respectively, with 7 bases between them. The CDR3 coding sequence is TGTGCCAGCAGCTTAAATTTCGCAGATACGCAGTATTTT. Residues: CASSLNFADTQYF.

The J gene is TRBJ1-4, the V gene TRBV5-1; no clear D. V lost 0 bases to trimming and J lost 0 bases, with 9 bases between them. CDR1 is SGHRS, CDR2 YFSETQ, per germline. The CDR3 is 16 amino acids. For the CDR3, the DNA is TGCGCCAGCAGCTTGGAGGGAGCTTCAACTAATGAAAAACTGTTTTTT. It encodes CASSLEGASTNEKLFF.

J is TRBJ2-2 and V is TRBV27; D is possibly TRBD2 (5 bases). The CDR3 contains 15 residues. Germline V gene sequence: CDR1 MNHEY, CDR2 SMNVEV (reference sequence). Deletions cut 6 bases from V and 4 bases from J, with 15 bases between. CDR3 in DNA: TGTGCCAGCAGAAGGAGGTATGGGTTCACCGGGGAGCTGTTTTTT. It yields the protein CASRRRYGFTGELFF.

V usage is TRBV11-2 and J usage is TRBJ1-2, with 8 nucleotides matching TRBD1. The germline CDR1 and CDR2 sequences are SGHAT and FQNNGV. J lost 10 bases, V lost 6 bases, and 10 bases had no gene match. This CDR3 is 13 amino acids long. The CDR3 DNA follows: TGTGCCAGCAGGACTGGGCAGGGGGCAGACTACACCTTC. Protein: CASRTGQGADYTF.

There are many counts of this clone. The chain recombines TRBV27 with TRBJ2-7; 13 nucleotides agree with TRBD2. Looked up from germline, CDR1 is MNHEY and CDR2 is SMNVEV (reference sequence). J gave up 1 base and V 6 bases, and 3 bases lay outside the gene matches. The CDR3 has 15 residues. The CDR3 DNA follows: TGTGCCAGCAGGCGACTAGCGGGAGGTTCCTACGAGCAGTACTTC. It specifies CASRRLAGGSYEQYF.